The source of this T cell receptor (beta chain) is a study of cytomegalovirus exposure and HLA in healthy donors. Points from the study as a whole: Several V segments, TRBV6-2 and TRBV6-3 among them, could not be told apart and were dropped.

Donors sampled were nominally healthy, though unrecorded immune exposures were likely. Vbeta (60) and Jbeta (13) primers were used in the PCR. Only in-frame clones appear in the TCRdb table, and some are missing; sequencing was by immunoSEQ multiplex PCR. The sample contains some 250,000 clones, roughly 82% of which appear only once. V shed 1 base, J shed 0 bases, and the junction held 6 bases outside the gene matches. CDR3 size: 16 residues. CDR1 is SGHNT and CDR2 is YYREEE in the germline V gene (reference sequence). About this clone itself: What it recognizes is unknown.

The sample consisted of PBMCs. The chain combines TRBV5-4 with TRBJ2-5; 7 positions match TRBD2. This TCR derives from a woman in her forties in good health and CMV-seropositive. The CDR3 is CASSLSGRGYQETQYF. CDR3 nucleotides: TGTGCCAGCAGCTTGTCCGGGCGGGGGTACCAAGAGACCCAGTACTTC. The variable domain in full, completed from reference TRBV5-4 and TRBJ2-5, reads ETGVTQSPTHLIKTRGQQVTLRCSSQSGHNTVSWYQQALGQGPQFIFQYYREEENGRGNFPPRFSGLQFPNYSSELNVNALELDDSALYLCASSLSGRGYQETQYFGPGTRLLVL.